These 16 T cell receptor beta chains originate from one sample sequenced in a study of T-cell reconstitution after alpha-beta-depleted transplantation in children (dated by TCRdb to 2016 to 2017). The library was produced with PCR. TCRdb shows the sequencer as Illumina HiSeq 2500. To normalize quantification of the TCRbeta repertoire, the TCR libraries were built with molecular barcoding that relied on unique molecular identifiers. TCRdb handled the public reads itself, with Q25 trimming in fastp and clone calling in MiXCR, and kept productive beta chains. Every distinct CDR3 protein forms one entry, paired with its most common genes and DNA. The sample data list a few hundred thousand distinct CDR3 sequences, and around 25% of these were observed just once. 2.6% of the sample is taken by the ten largest. The sample's treatment or condition label is to be understood as: allogeneic hematopoietic cell transplantation with graft depleted of TCRalphabeta T cells and CD19 B cells.

The material was PBMCs, obtained before TCRalphabeta/CD19-depleted stem cell transplant. The source is a girl aged 2-15 years with Fanconi anemia, due to receive a stem cell transplant.

The chain recombines TRBV4-1 with TRBJ2-6; possible D gene TRBD2, 6 bases. Germline CDR1 and CDR2: MGHRA and YSYEKL. The CDR3 runs 17 residues. V was clipped by 0 bases and J by 0 bases, with 9 bases between them. CDR3 coding DNA: TGCGCCAGCAGCCAAGATGACGGGGGCTCTGGGGCCAACGTCCTGACTTTC. It is translated as CASSQDDGGSGANVLTF.

The J gene is TRBJ2-1, the V gene TRBV7-8; 9 nucleotides agree with TRBD2. From germline, CDR1 is SGHVS and CDR2 FQNEAQ. The CDR3 consists of 16 residues. V shed 5 bases, J shed 7 bases, and the junction held 12 bases outside the gene matches. CDR3 coding DNA: TGTGCCAGCAGCCGATCGCCAGGCGGGGGGGCAAATGAGCAGTTCTTC. Its translation: CASSRSPGGGANEQFF.

This clonotype occurred many times. CDR3 loop: CASSYRQGATNEKLFF. The CDR3, as DNA: TGTGCCAGCAGTTACCGGCAGGGTGCAACTAATGAAAAACTGTTTTTT. V and J are TRBV6-5 and TRBJ1-4; D perhaps matches TRBD1 (5 bases). This CDR3 has 16 residues. Germline V CDR1 and CDR2: MNHEY, SVGAGI. Trimming took off 2 bases at V and 0 bases at J, with 10 bases between the two ends.

At least ten counts were recorded for this clonotype. The V gene is TRBV3-1, the J gene TRBJ2-2; maybe TRBD2 (5 bases). V was pared by 2 bases and J by 5 bases, with 6 bases between. The CDR3 length is 13 residues. Germline V CDR1 and CDR2: LGHDT, YNNKEL (reference sequence). This CDR3 reads CASSQSGTGELFF. Written as DNA, the CDR3 is TGTGCCAGCAGCCAATCGGGGACCGGGGAGCTGTTTTTT. Looking up the rest from reference TRBV3-1 and TRBJ2-2 gives the full variable domain: DTAVSQTPKYLVTQMGNDKSIKCEQNLGHDTMYWYKQDSKKFLKIMFSYNNKELIINETVPNRFSPKSPDKAHLNLHINSLELGDSAVYFCASSQSGTGELFFGEGSRLTVL.

This chain links TRBV20-1 with TRBJ2-3, with D perhaps TRBD1 or TRBD2 (6 bases each). The germline V gene has CDR1 DFQATT and CDR2 SNEGSKA (reference sequence). The length of the CDR3 is 14 residues. V was pared by 2 bases and J by 0 bases, with 9 bases between. The CDR3 region has the DNA TGCAGTGCTAGAAAAGGGGGGAGCACAGATACGCAGTATTTT. It encodes CSARKGGSTDTQYF.

The rearrangement links TRBV28 to TRBJ1-1; maybe TRBD1 (6 bases). The length of the CDR3 is 14 residues. Germline-derived CDR1 and CDR2 are MDHEN and SYDVKM. V dropped 5 bases and J dropped 1 base, with 11 bases sitting between them. CDR3 in amino acids: CASSLYRANTEAFF. The CDR3 nucleotides read TGTGCCAGCAGTCTGTACAGGGCGAACACTGAAGCTTTCTTT. Complete variable domain (other parts from reference TRBV28 and TRBJ1-1): DVKVTQSSRYLVKRTGEKVFLECVQDMDHENMFWYRQDPGLGLRLIYFSYDVKMKEKGDIPEGYSVSREKKERFSLILESASTNQTSMYLCASSLYRANTEAFFGQGTRLTVV.

This clonotype has a handful of counts. The V and J genes are TRBV20-1 and TRBJ1-6; TRBD1 agrees at 9 bases. Germline CDR1 DFQATT, CDR2 SNEGSKA (reference sequence). The CDR3 has 16 residues. V lost 2 bases, J lost 8 bases, and 10 bases stayed unmatched. The CDR3 protein is CSARNHRGPTDSPLHF. For the CDR3, the DNA is TGCAGTGCTAGAAATCACAGGGGGCCCACGGATTCACCCCTCCACTTT.

This clonotype was seen many times. The CDR3 reads CASSLSGGPYNEQFF. CDR3 nucleotides: TGTGCCAGCAGCTTAAGTGGGGGGCCCTACAATGAGCAGTTCTTC. The chain joins TRBV7-2 to TRBJ2-1; D possibly matches TRBD1 or TRBD2 (6 bases each). V was cut by 2 bases and J by 2 bases, with 10 bases left in between. The CDR3 is 15 amino acids. CDR1 is SGHTA, CDR2 FQGNSA, per germline.

This clonotype was recorded a few times. The chain uses TRBV29-1 and TRBJ2-3, with unresolved D. Trimming left V 0 bases short and J 6 bases short, with 7 bases between. The germline V gene has CDR1 SQVTM and CDR2 ANQGSEA. The CDR3 runs 12 residues. As DNA, the CDR3 is TGCAGCGTTGAAGATCCGGGTGATACGCAGTATTTT. This sequence encodes CSVEDPGDTQYF.

This clonotype was counted once. The chain has TRBV30 and TRBJ2-7; possible D gene TRBD1, 5 bases. The germline gives CDR1 GTSNPN, CDR2 SVGIG (reference sequence). V was shortened by 2 bases and J by 0 bases, with 11 bases between the two germline ends. This CDR3 is 14 amino acids long. This CDR3 reads CAWSPETDSYEQYF. CDR3 nucleotides: TGTGCCTGGAGTCCAGAGACAGACTCCTACGAGCAGTACTTC.

About this clonotype: Just one base apart from a much larger clone, this may be a read error. CDR3 nucleotides: TGCAGCGTTGAACCCGGTACATATACGCAGTATTTT. As protein: CSVEPGTYTQYF. The gene calls are TRBV29-1 and TRBJ2-3; D remains ambiguous. Trimming cost V 2 bases and J 7 bases, with 10 bases left between them. CDR1 and CDR2 from the germline V gene are SQVTM and ANQGSEA. The length of the CDR3 is 12 residues.

This clonotype was counted ten times or more. This chain connects TRBV27 to TRBJ2-3; TRBD2 aligns across 12 bases. The trim removed 3 bases at V and 3 bases at J, leaving 4 bases unmatched. CDR3 length: 16 residues. The germline V gene encodes CDR1 MNHEY and CDR2 SMNVEV (reference sequence). The CDR3, as DNA: TGTGCCAGCAGTTTCGTAACTAGCGGGAGGACAGATACGCAGTATTTT. Protein product: CASSFVTSGRTDTQYF.

V gene TRBV29-1 combines with J gene TRBJ2-1, with D possibly called TRBD1 or TRBD2 (5 bases each). The CDR3 runs to 17 residues. V was trimmed by 1 base and J by 0 bases, leaving 16 bases between them. Germline-derived CDR1 and CDR2 are SQVTM and ANQGSEA. The CDR3 nucleotides are TGCAGCGTTGAAGGGAAGGGGATAGGGAGCTCCTACAATGAGCAGTTCTTC. Translating gives CSVEGKGIGSSYNEQFF.

This clonotype turned up a few times. The rearrangement joins TRBV5-6 to TRBJ2-5; perhaps D is TRBD1 or TRBD2 (5 bases each). V lost 3 bases to trimming and J lost 2 bases, with 11 bases between them. The germline V gene encodes CDR1 SGHDT and CDR2 YYEEEE. The CDR3 contains 14 residues. The CDR3 region is CASSSPGPQETQYF. The CDR3 DNA reads TGTGCCAGCAGCTCTCCGGGACCTCAAGAGACCCAGTACTTC.

The table lists this clonotype with many counts. The chain uses TRBV12-3 or TRBV12-4 and TRBJ1-1; the D gene is possibly TRBD1 (5 bases). This CDR3 comprises 14 residues. The V end lost 1 base, the J end lost 1 base, and 7 bases lay between the germline ends. The CDR3 DNA sequence: TGTGCCAGCAGTTTAGGGGGCGCGAACACTGAAGCTTTCTTT. Its translation: CASSLGGANTEAFF.

This chain uses TRBV28 with TRBJ2-1; 7 nucleotides line up with TRBD1. The V gene's germline CDR1 is MDHEN and CDR2 SYDVKM. J was trimmed by 4 bases and V by 3 bases; bases with no gene match: 9. This CDR3 has 16 residues. DNA for the CDR3: TGTGCCAGCAGTTTGGGACAGTGGAGATCTTACAATGAGCAGTTCTTC. Translated: CASSLGQWRSYNEQFF.